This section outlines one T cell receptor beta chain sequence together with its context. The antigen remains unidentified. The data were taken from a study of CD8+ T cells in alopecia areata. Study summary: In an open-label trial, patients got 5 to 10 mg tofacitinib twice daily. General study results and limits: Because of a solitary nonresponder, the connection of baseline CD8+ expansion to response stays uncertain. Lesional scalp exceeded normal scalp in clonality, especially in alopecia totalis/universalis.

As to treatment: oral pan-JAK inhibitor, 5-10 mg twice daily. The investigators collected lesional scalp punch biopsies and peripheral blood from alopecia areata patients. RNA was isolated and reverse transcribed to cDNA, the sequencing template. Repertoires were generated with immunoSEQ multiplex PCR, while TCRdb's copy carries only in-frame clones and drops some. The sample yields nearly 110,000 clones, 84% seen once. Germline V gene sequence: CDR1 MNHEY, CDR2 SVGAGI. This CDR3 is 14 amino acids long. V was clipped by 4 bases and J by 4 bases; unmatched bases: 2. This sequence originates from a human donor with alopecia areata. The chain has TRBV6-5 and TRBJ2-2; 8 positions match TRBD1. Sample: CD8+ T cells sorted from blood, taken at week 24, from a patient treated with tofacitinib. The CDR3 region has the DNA TGTGCCAGCAGTTCAGGGGGCGTCACCGGGGAGCTGTTTTTT. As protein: CASSSGGVTGELFF.